The 25 T cell receptor beta chains below come from one sample, sequenced in a study of T cell responses to AZD1222 COVID-19 vaccine. Generated by immunoSEQ multiplex PCR, the TCRdb table keeps only in-frame clones and is missing some. Of hundreds of thousands of clones listed, 90% to 95% are singletons. The starting material was peripheral blood, obtained 28 days after the second AZD1222 dose. These receptors all come from an adult who received the AZD1222 COVID-19 vaccine.

The chain combines TRBV15 with TRBJ2-7; D ambiguous. The V end was cut by 0 bases, the J end by 0 bases, with 6 bases between. Germline loops: CDR1 LNHNV, CDR2 YYDKDF (reference sequence). The CDR3 consists of 14 residues. This chain's CDR3 is CATSREVFSYEQYF. Written as DNA, the CDR3 is TGTGCCACCAGCAGAGAAGTATTCTCCTACGAGCAGTACTTC.

The chain recombines TRBV11-2 with TRBJ2-3; TRBD2 matches 7 bases. Looked up from germline, CDR1 is SGHAT and CDR2 is FQNNGV. CDR3 length equals 17 residues. V lost 5 bases and J lost 5; bases outside the gene matches: 16. The CDR3 DNA reads TGTGCCAGCAGCCCCCGATTGGGGGGAGGGCCAATAGATACGCAGTATTTT. Protein: CASSPRLGGGPIDTQYF.

This chain connects TRBV6-6 to TRBJ1-3; no definite D call. The V and J ends lost 0 bases and 2 bases respectively, with 5 bases between them. The CDR3 totals 14 residues. The germline V gene has CDR1 MNHNY and CDR2 SVGAGI (reference sequence). CDR3 nucleotide sequence: TGTGCCAGCAGTTACTCAGGGCCTGGAAACACCATATATTTT. Protein product: CASSYSGPGNTIYF.

The chain combines TRBV7-9 with TRBJ1-4; unclear D gene. Looked up from germline, CDR1 is SEHNR and CDR2 is FQNEAQ (reference sequence). The length of the CDR3 is 16 residues. Trimming removed 3 bases from V and 4 bases from J, with 15 bases in between. Written as DNA, the CDR3 is TGTGCCAGCAGCTTCGACAAGCGGGGTGATAATGAAAAACTGTTTTTT. Translated, it gives CASSFDKRGDNEKLFF.

This clone came up once. This chain links TRBV28 with TRBJ1-2; TRBD1 agrees at 7 bases. Trimming took 6 bases from V and 7 from J; bases not matched to a gene: 8. CDR3 length equals 13 residues. Germline V CDR1 and CDR2: MDHEN, SYDVKM. The CDR3 region is CASSLGTALGYTF. CDR3 nucleotide sequence: TGTGCCAGCAGCCTAGGGACAGCGCTTGGCTACACCTTC.

The J gene is TRBJ2-7, the V gene TRBV28; TRBD2 is a possible D gene (6 bases). The CDR3 is 15 amino acids. V lost 10 bases, J lost 0 bases, and 19 bases lay in between. Germline loops: CDR1 MDHEN, CDR2 SYDVKM. The CDR3 region has the DNA TGTGCCACCTTAGGAGGGGTCGAGAGCTCCTACGAGCAGTACTTC. This encodes CATLGGVESSYEQYF.

The chain recombines TRBV7-5 with TRBJ1-4; the DNA was not compared with TRBD1, the D call given in the table. TRBV7-5 is a documented pseudogene. The CDR3 runs to 16 residues. CDR3 region: CARSHGDREHNEKLFF. Written as DNA, the CDR3 is TGTGCCAGAAGCCACGGCGACAGGGAACATAATGAAAAACTGTTTTTT.

This clone was seen more than once but under ten times. The chain has TRBV2 and TRBJ2-2; no definite D call. The CDR3 contains 14 residues. Germline loops: CDR1 SNHLY, CDR2 FYNNEI. V lost 5 bases and J 5 bases, leaving 12 bases between the germline ends. The DNA of the CDR3 is TGTGCCAGCAGTCCACAGCGATCTACCGGGGAGCTGTTTTTT. Translation gives CASSPQRSTGELFF.

The rearrangement uses TRBV29-1 and TRBJ2-2; D gene ambiguous. The CDR3 is 12 amino acids. The V and J ends lost 6 bases and 4 bases respectively, with 9 bases between them. The germline gives CDR1 SQVTM, CDR2 ANQGSEA. The DNA of the CDR3 is TGCAGCGTCTGGGGTGGCACCGGGGAGCTGTTTTTT. Amino acid sequence: CSVWGGTGELFF.

The V gene is TRBV4-3, the J gene TRBJ2-1, with 12 bases lining up with TRBD2. The CDR3 totals 18 residues. Germline V CDR1 and CDR2: LGHNA, YSLEER. V lost 1 base and J lost 2; bases outside the gene matches: 6. The CDR3 region is CASSQGLAGDPTYNEQFF. The CDR3 DNA reads as TGCGCCAGCAGCCAAGGACTAGCGGGAGACCCAACCTACAATGAGCAGTTCTTC.

The rearrangement links TRBV19 to TRBJ2-7, with D uncertain. Germline V lookup: CDR1 LNHDA, CDR2 SQIVND (reference sequence). This CDR3 has 13 residues. The V end was cut by 1 base, the J end by 5 bases, with 9 bases between. The CDR3 sequence: CASSIGKRNEQYF. The CDR3 region has the DNA TGTGCCAGTAGTATAGGGAAAAGGAACGAGCAGTACTTC.

The rearrangement joins TRBV3-1 (or the pseudogene TRBV3-2) to TRBJ1-5, with D maybe TRBD1 (5 bases). The CDR3 is 15 amino acids. The V end lost 4 bases, the J end lost 0 bases, and 10 bases lay between the germline ends. Germline V gives CDR1 LGHDT, CDR2 YNNKEL (reference sequence). The CDR3 nucleotides are TGTGCCAGCAGCCCCCGGGGGTATAGCAATCAGCCCCAGCATTTT. This codes for CASSPRGYSNQPQHF.

The chain recombines TRBV6-5 with TRBJ2-3; perhaps TRBD2 as D (5 bases). Deletions cut 2 bases from V and 1 base from J, with 10 bases between. The CDR3 has 15 amino acids. CDR1 is MNHEY and CDR2 is SVGAGI in the germline V gene. CDR3 nucleotides: TGTGCCAGCAGTTACGCCGGGGTTGGCACAGATACGCAGTATTTT. This gives the protein CASSYAGVGTDTQYF.

The chain joins TRBV9 to TRBJ2-1, with 8 positions matching TRBD2. Trimming took 3 bases from V and 4 from J; bases not matched to a gene: 9. Germline loops: CDR1 SGDLS, CDR2 YYNGEE. The CDR3 contains 16 residues. CDR3 in amino acids: CASSAFSTGGYNEQFF. The CDR3 DNA reads TGTGCCAGCAGCGCCTTCTCTACGGGGGGGTACAATGAGCAGTTCTTC.

The chain has TRBV6-5 and TRBJ2-7; 10 bases map to TRBD1. Germline CDR1 reads MNHEY; CDR2 reads SVGAGI. J lost 4 bases, V lost 6 bases, and 6 bases had no gene match. CDR3 size: 14 residues. The CDR3 DNA follows: TGTGCCAGCAGCATCGGACAGGGGGTATACGAGCAGTACTTC. This codes for CASSIGQGVYEQYF.

The count of this clone is one. V gene TRBV9 combines with J gene TRBJ2-3; 10 bases line up with TRBD2. The CDR3 extends over 17 amino acids. The V and J ends lost 0 bases and 4 bases, in that order; junction bases with no gene match: 8. Germline CDR1 is SGDLS and CDR2 is YYNGEE. CDR3 in amino acids: CASSVAVTSGDADTQYF. CDR3 coding DNA: TGTGCCAGCAGCGTAGCTGTAACTAGCGGGGACGCAGATACGCAGTATTTT.

CDR3 sequence (DNA): TGTGCCAGCAGTTTCCAGAGGAACACCGGGGAGCTGTTTTTT. Its translation: CASSFQRNTGELFF. The gene calls are TRBV27 and TRBJ2-2, with D unclear. Germline loops: CDR1 MNHEY, CDR2 SMNVEV (reference sequence). V lost 3 bases and J 1 base, leaving 6 bases between the germline ends. This CDR3 contains 14 residues.

The chain has TRBV5-1 and TRBJ2-2, with D perhaps matching TRBD1 (5 bases). Germline V gene sequence: CDR1 SGHRS, CDR2 YFSETQ. The CDR3 is 15 amino acids. Trimming cost V 0 bases and J 7 bases, with 13 bases left between them. Here the CDR3 DNA reads TGCGCCAGCAGCTTGGGTCCAGGGTTGGTCGGGGAGCTGTTTTTT. Protein product: CASSLGPGLVGELFF.

The V and J genes are TRBV6-5 and TRBJ2-1; 13 nucleotides align to TRBD2. CDR3 length: 14 residues. Germline-derived CDR1 and CDR2 are MNHEY and SVGAGI. After removal of 7 bases from V and 10 bases from J, the junction contained 7 bases not matched to a gene. CDR3 sequence: CASTRTSGGTEQFF. The CDR3, as DNA: TGTGCCAGCACCAGGACTAGCGGGGGAACAGAGCAGTTCTTC.

As DNA, the CDR3 is TGTGCCAGCAGCTGGGGACTAGCGGGGGGTGAGCAGTTCTTC. It is translated as CASSWGLAGGEQFF. This chain links TRBV5-6 with TRBJ2-1, with 15 bases lining up with TRBD2. From germline, CDR1 is SGHDT and CDR2 YYEEEE. After removal of 3 bases from V and 9 bases from J, the junction contained 1 base not matched to a gene. The length of the CDR3 is 14 residues. The complete variable domain, with remaining parts taken from reference TRBV5-6 and TRBJ2-1, reads DAGVTQSPTHLIKTRGQQVTLRCSPKSGHDTVSWYQQALGQGPQFIFQYYEEEERQRGNFPDRFSGHQFPNYSSELNVNALLLGDSALYLCASSWGLAGGEQFFGPGTRLTVL.

V usage is TRBV13 and J usage is TRBJ2-7, with 9 positions matching TRBD1. Germline CDR1 PRHDT, CDR2 FYEKMQ (reference sequence). This CDR3 region has 15 residues. Trimming removed 5 bases from V and 6 bases from J; junction bases left unmatched: 11. CDR3 sequence reads: CASSIAGTGKLEQYF. The CDR3 DNA reads as TGTGCCAGCAGCATAGCCGGGACAGGGAAGCTCGAGCAGTACTTC.

V gene TRBV3-1 (or the pseudogene TRBV3-2) combines with J gene TRBJ2-4, with a tentative D call TRBD2 (5 bases). The CDR3 totals 14 residues. Germline assignment: CDR1 LGHDT and CDR2 YNNKEL (reference sequence). The V and J ends lost 1 base and 4 bases respectively, with 8 bases between them. The CDR3 DNA reads TGTGCCAGCAGCCAAGGGACGGGGAAAAACATTCAGTACTTC. This translates into CASSQGTGKNIQYF.

V gene TRBV27 combines with J gene TRBJ1-6, with D hard to call. The CDR3 is made up of 16 amino acids. V shed 0 bases and J shed 4 bases, with 10 bases lying between them. CDR1 is MNHEY and CDR2 is SMNVEV in the germline V gene (reference sequence). The CDR3 region is CASSLSAHPYNSPLHF. CDR3 sequence (DNA): TGTGCCAGCAGTTTATCGGCCCATCCTTATAATTCACCCCTCCACTTT.

V gene TRBV7-6 combines with J gene TRBJ2-3; TRBD2 matches 9 bases. V gave up 3 bases and J gave up 1 base; unmatched junction bases: 2. Germline V gene data show CDR1 as SGHVS and CDR2 as FNYEAQ. This CDR3 has 15 amino acids. CDR3 loop: CASSFRLAGTDTQYF. The DNA for the CDR3 is TGTGCCAGCAGCTTCCGACTAGCGGGCACAGATACGCAGTATTTT.

This rearrangement joins TRBV7-9 to TRBJ2-7, with 7 bases identical to TRBD1. The ends lost 5 bases at V and 4 bases at J; junction bases unmatched: 5. The germline gives CDR1 SEHNR, CDR2 FQNEAQ (reference sequence). The CDR3 contains 13 residues. CDR3 protein: CASSRQGTYEQYF. For the CDR3, the DNA is TGTGCCAGCAGCCGACAGGGAACTTACGAGCAGTACTTC.